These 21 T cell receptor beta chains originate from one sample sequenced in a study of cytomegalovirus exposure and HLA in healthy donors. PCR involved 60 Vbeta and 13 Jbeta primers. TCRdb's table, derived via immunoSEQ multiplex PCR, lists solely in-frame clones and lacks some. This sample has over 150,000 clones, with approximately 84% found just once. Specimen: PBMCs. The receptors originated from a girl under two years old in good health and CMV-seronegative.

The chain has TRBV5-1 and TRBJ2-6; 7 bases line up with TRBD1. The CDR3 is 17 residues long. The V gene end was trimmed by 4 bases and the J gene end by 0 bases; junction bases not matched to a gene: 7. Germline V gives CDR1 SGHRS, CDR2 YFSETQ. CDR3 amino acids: CASSHGDSFSGANVLTF. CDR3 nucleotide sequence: TGCGCCAGCAGCCATGGGGACAGTTTCTCTGGGGCCAACGTCCTGACTTTC.

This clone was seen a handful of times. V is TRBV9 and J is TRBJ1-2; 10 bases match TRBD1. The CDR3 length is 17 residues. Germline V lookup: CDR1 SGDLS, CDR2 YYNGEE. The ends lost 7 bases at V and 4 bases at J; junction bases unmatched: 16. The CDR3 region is CASGGPGQGRIGYGYTF. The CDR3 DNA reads TGTGCCAGCGGGGGACCGGGACAGGGGCGCATCGGCTATGGCTACACCTTC.

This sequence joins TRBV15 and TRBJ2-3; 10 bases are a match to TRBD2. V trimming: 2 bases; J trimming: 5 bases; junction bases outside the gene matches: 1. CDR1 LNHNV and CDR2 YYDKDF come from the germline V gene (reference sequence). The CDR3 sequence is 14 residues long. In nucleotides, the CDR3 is TGTGCCACCAGCAGATTAGCGGGGGGAGATACGCAGTATTTT. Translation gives CATSRLAGGDTQYF.

CDR3 residues: CATSRVSLGRSEQYF. As DNA, the CDR3 is TGTGCCACCAGCAGAGTTTCACTAGGGAGGAGCGAGCAGTACTTC. The rearrangement links TRBV15 to TRBJ2-7, with D perhaps matching TRBD2 (6 bases). This CDR3 comprises 15 residues. Germline V lookup: CDR1 LNHNV, CDR2 YYDKDF (reference sequence). Trimming pared 1 base from V and 6 bases from J, leaving 16 bases between.

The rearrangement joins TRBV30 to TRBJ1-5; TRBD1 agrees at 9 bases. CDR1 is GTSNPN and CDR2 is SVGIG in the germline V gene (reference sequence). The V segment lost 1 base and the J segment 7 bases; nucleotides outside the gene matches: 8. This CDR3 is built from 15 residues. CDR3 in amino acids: CAWSGRGQGRQPQHF. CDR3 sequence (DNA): TGTGCCTGGAGTGGAAGAGGACAGGGGCGGCAGCCCCAGCATTTT.

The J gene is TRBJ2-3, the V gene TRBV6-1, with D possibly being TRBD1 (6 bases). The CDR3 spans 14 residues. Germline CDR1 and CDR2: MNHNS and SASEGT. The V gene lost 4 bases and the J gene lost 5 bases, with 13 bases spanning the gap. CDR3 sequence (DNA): TGTGCCAGCAGTGTTAGAGGGGGACAAGATACGCAGTATTTT. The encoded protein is CASSVRGGQDTQYF.

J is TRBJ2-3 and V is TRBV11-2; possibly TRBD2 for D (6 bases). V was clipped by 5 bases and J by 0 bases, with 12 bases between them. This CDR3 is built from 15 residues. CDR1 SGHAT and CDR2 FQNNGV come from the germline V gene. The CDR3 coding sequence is TGTGCCAGCAGCCCGGGCGGGGATAGCACAGATACGCAGTATTTT. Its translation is CASSPGGDSTDTQYF.

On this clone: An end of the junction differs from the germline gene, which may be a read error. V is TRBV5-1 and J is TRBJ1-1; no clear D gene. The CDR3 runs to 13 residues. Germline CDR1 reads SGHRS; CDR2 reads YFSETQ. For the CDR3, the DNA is TGCGCGAGCAAGCACAGTTCGAACACTGAAGCTTTCTTT. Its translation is CASKHSSNTEAFF.

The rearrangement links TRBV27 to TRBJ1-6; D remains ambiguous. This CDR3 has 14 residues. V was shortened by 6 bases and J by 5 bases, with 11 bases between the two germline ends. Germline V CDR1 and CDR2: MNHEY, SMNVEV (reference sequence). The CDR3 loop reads CASSLTGNNSPLHF. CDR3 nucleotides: TGTGCCAGCAGCCTGACGGGTAATAATTCACCCCTCCACTTT.

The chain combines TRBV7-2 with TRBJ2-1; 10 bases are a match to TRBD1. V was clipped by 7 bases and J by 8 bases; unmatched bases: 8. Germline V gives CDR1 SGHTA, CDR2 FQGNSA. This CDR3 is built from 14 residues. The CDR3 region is CASTVRDRGYEQFF. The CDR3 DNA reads TGTGCCAGCACCGTCCGGGACAGGGGTTATGAGCAGTTCTTC.

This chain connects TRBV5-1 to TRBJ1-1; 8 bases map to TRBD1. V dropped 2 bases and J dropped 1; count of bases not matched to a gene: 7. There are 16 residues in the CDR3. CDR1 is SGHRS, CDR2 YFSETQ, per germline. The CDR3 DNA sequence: TGCGCCAGCAGCTTCACCGCCGGGACAGGGAACACTGAAGCTTTCTTT. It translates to CASSFTAGTGNTEAFF. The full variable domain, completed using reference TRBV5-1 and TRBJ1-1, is KAGVTQTPRYLIKTRGQQVTLSCSPISGHRSVSWYQQTPGQGLQFLFEYFSETQRNKGNFPGRFSGRQFSNSRSEMNVSTLELGDSALYLCASSFTAGTGNTEAFFGQGTRLTVV.

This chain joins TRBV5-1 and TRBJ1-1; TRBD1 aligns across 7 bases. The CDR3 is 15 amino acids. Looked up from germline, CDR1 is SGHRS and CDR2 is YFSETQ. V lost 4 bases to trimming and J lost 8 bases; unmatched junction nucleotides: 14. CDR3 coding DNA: TGCGCCAGCAGCCCGAGGGACAGCGACTCTACAGAAGCTTTCTTT. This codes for CASSPRDSDSTEAFF.

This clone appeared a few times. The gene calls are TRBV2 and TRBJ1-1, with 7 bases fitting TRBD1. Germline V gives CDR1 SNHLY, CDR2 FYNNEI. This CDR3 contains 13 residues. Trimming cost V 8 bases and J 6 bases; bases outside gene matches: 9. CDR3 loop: CASPRGDSSEAFF. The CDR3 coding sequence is TGTGCCAGCCCCAGGGGGGACTCTTCTGAAGCTTTCTTT.

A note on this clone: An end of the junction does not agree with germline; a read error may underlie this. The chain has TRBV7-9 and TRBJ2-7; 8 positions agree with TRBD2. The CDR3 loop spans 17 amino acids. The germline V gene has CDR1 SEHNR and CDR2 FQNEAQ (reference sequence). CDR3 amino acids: CSSSVGTSVTLPYEQYF. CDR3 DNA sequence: TGTTCCAGCAGCGTGGGGACTAGTGTGACCCTCCCCTACGAGCAGTACTTC.

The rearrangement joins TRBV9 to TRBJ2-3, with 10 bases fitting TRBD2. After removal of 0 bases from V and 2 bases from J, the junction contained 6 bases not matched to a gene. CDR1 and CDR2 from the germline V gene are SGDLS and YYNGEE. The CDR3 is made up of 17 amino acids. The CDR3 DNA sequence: TGTGCCAGCAGCGTAGGGGGACTAGCGACCTACACAGATACGCAGTATTTT. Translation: CASSVGGLATYTDTQYF.

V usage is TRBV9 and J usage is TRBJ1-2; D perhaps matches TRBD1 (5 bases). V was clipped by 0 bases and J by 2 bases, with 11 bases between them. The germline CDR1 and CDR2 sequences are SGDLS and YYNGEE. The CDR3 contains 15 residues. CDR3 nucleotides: TGTGCCAGCAGCGTAGCGGGGGAGGGAAACTATGGCTACACCTTC. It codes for CASSVAGEGNYGYTF.

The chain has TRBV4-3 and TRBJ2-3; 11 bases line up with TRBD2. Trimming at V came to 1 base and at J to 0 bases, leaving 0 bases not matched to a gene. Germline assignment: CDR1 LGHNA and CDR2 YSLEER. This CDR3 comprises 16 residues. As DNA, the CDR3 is TGCGCCAGCAGCCAAGGACTAGCGGGAAGCACAGATACGCAGTATTTT. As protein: CASSQGLAGSTDTQYF.

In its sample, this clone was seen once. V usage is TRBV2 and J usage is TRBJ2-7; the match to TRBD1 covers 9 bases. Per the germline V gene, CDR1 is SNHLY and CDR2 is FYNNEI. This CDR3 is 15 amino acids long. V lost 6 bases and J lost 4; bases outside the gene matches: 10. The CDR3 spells CASRNNRGLIYEQYF. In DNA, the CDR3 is TGTGCCAGCAGGAATAACAGGGGGCTCATATACGAGCAGTACTTC.

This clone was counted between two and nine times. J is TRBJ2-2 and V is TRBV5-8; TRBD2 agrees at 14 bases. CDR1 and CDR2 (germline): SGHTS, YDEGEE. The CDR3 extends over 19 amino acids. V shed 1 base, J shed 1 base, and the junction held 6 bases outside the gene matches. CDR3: CASSLPGTSGRENTGELFF. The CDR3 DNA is TGTGCCAGCAGCTTGCCCGGGACTAGCGGGAGAGAGAACACCGGGGAGCTGTTTTTT. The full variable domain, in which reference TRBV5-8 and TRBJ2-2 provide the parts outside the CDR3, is EAGVTQSPTHLIKTRGQQATLRCSPISGHTSVYWYQQALGLGLQFLLWYDEGEERNRGNFPPRFSGRQFPNYSSELNVNALELEDSALYLCASSLPGTSGRENTGELFFGEGSRLTVL.

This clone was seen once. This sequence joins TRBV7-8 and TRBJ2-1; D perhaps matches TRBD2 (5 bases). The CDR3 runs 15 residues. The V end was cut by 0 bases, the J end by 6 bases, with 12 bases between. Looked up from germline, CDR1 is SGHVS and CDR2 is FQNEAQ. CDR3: CASSLAGPGLNEQFF. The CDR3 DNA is TGTGCCAGCAGCTTAGCTGGGCCAGGACTCAATGAGCAGTTCTTC.

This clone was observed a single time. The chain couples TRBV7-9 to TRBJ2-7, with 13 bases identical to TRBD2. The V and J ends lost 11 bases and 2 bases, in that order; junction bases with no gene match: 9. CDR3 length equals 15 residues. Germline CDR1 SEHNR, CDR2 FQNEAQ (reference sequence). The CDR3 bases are TGTGCCGTAGGAAACGGGACTAGCGGGACCTACGAGCAGTACTTC. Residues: CAVGNGTSGTYEQYF. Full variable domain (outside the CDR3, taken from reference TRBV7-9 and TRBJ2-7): DTGVSQNPRHKITKRGQNVTFRCDPISEHNRLYWYRQTLGQGPEFLTYFQNEAQLEKSRLLSDRFSAERPKGSFSTLEIQRTEQGDSAMYLCAVGNGTSGTYEQYFGPGTRLTVT.